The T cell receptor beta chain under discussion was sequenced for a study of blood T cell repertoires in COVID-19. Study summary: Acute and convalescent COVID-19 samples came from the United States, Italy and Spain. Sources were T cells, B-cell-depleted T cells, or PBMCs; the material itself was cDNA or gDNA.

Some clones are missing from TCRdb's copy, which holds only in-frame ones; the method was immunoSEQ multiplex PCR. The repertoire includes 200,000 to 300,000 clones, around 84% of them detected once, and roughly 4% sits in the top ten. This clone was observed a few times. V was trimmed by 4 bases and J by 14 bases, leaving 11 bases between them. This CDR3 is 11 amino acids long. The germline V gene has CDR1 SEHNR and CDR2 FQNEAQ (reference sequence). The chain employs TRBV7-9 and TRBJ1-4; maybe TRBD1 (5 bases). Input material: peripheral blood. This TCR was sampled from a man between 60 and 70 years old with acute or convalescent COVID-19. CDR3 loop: CASSSRRVLFF. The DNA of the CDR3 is TGTGCCAGCAGCTCCCGCAGGGTCCTGTTTTTT.